This T cell receptor (beta chain) was sequenced for a study of blood T cell repertoires in COVID-19. Background on the study: The samples span acute and convalescent COVID-19 from the United States, Italy and Spain. T cells, B-cell-depleted T cells, or PBMCs supplied cDNA or gDNA.

Methods used by the authors: It was from reference gene primer amplification that nucleated cell counts were estimated. The data were produced by immunoSEQ multiplex PCR, yet TCRdb's version contains in-frame clones alone and is incomplete. That table furnishes V, J and clone size, whereas the DNA furnished D and trimming. The sample records about 80,000 clones, around 79% being singletons. The clonotype was recovered from a man of 80 years or more with acute or convalescent COVID-19. Material for sequencing was peripheral blood.

The CDR3 nucleotides read TGTGCCAGCAGCTTAGTGGGGCAAGAAGCTTTCTTT. This gives the protein CASSLVGQEAFF. The genes are TRBV13 and TRBJ1-1; D possibly corresponds to TRBD1 (5 bases). CDR1 is PRHDT, CDR2 FYEKMQ, per germline (reference sequence). V was shortened by 1 base and J by 8 bases, with 8 bases between the two germline ends. The CDR3 sequence is 12 residues long.